Listed below are T cell receptor beta chains from one sample, sequenced in a study of blood T cell repertoires in COVID-19. The data were produced by immunoSEQ multiplex PCR, yet TCRdb's version contains in-frame clones alone and is incomplete. The data contain 150,000 to 200,000 clones, around 80% of them seen just once; the ten biggest clones take up 13% to 15%. Sequencing was performed on PBMCs or T cells enriched from blood (not recorded which). The source is a man in his sixties who had been exposed to COVID-19. CDR3s include the opening cysteine and the closing phenylalanine or tryptophan. Fields, in order: clone size, D gene, J gene, V gene, CDR3 DNA, CDR3 protein. D genes are given only for firm matches. Not all rows give a size; the values are once, few, many and, for expanded clones, a class.

abundance: -; d_gene: -; j_gene: TRBJ2-2; v_gene: TRBV9; CDR3nt: TGTGCCAGCAGCGTAGTCTCAGGGACCGGGGAGCTGTTTTTT; CDR3aa: CASSVVSGTGELFF
abundance: few; d_gene: -; j_gene: TRBJ1-1; v_gene: TRBV5-4; CDR3nt: TGTGCCAGCAGCTTGGCCCAGGGGCGACGCACTGAAGCTTTCTTT; CDR3aa: CASSLAQGRRTEAFF
abundance: -; d_gene: TRBD2; j_gene: TRBJ2-1; v_gene: TRBV6-1; CDR3nt: TGTGCCAGCAGTGGAAACTCTCCCGTAGCGGGAGCTGTCGATGAGCAGTTCTTC; CDR3aa: CASSGNSPVAGAVDEQFF
abundance: -; d_gene: -; j_gene: TRBJ1-2; v_gene: TRBV7-2; CDR3nt: TGTGCCAGCAGCGTCTTACTCGCGGTTGGAGGTGGCTACACCTTC; CDR3aa: CASSVLLAVGGGYTF
abundance: -; d_gene: -; j_gene: TRBJ1-6; v_gene: TRBV7-8; CDR3nt: TGTGCCAGCAGCTTAGACGCAGGAAATTCACCCCTCCACTTT; CDR3aa: CASSLDAGNSPLHF
abundance: -; d_gene: -; j_gene: TRBJ1-5; v_gene: TRBV9; CDR3nt: TGTGCCAGCAGCACAGGTGGGGCCAGGGGTGATCAGCCCCAGCATTTT; CDR3aa: CASSTGGARGDQPQHF
abundance: -; d_gene: TRBD1; j_gene: TRBJ2-5; v_gene: TRBV7-2; CDR3nt: TGTGCCAGCAGCCCACAGACACAGGGGGCAGGGACCCAGTACTTC; CDR3aa: CASSPQTQGAGTQYF
abundance: -; d_gene: TRBD2; j_gene: TRBJ2-1; v_gene: TRBV6-2/TRBV6-3; CDR3nt: TGTGCCAGCAGTGCCGGGACTAGCGGGAGGGCCAGGAATGAGCAGTTCTTC; CDR3aa: CASSAGTSGRARNEQFF
abundance: -; d_gene: -; j_gene: TRBJ1-2; v_gene: TRBV6-5; CDR3nt: TGTGCCAGCAGTACAGGCTATGGCTACACCTTC; CDR3aa: CASSTGYGYTF
abundance: once; d_gene: -; j_gene: TRBJ1-1; v_gene: TRBV6-5; CDR3nt: TGTGCCAGCAGTTACTCCCCTTTGAACACTGAAGCTTTCTTT; CDR3aa: CASSYSPLNTEAFF
abundance: once; d_gene: -; j_gene: TRBJ2-7; v_gene: TRBV10-3; CDR3nt: TGTGCCATCAGTGACGGGAGTATCGCCTACGAGCAGTACTTC; CDR3aa: CAISDGSIAYEQYF
abundance: -; d_gene: -; j_gene: TRBJ2-1; v_gene: TRBV5-4; CDR3nt: TGTGCCAGCAGCTTGGTCGGACTAACCTACAATGAGCAGTTCTTC; CDR3aa: CASSLVGLTYNEQFF
abundance: -; d_gene: TRBD1; j_gene: TRBJ2-7; v_gene: TRBV27; CDR3nt: TGTGCCAGCAGTTCAATCTTAGACAGGGGCGGCGACGAGCAGTACTTC; CDR3aa: CASSSILDRGGDEQYF
abundance: once; d_gene: -; j_gene: TRBJ1-5; v_gene: TRBV18; CDR3nt: TGTGCCAGCTCACTGTCCGGTGGCAATCAGCCCCAGCATTTT; CDR3aa: CASSLSGGNQPQHF
abundance: once; d_gene: -; j_gene: TRBJ1-6; v_gene: TRBV7-3; CDR3nt: TGTGCCAGCAGCTTAAGCTCGGCAGGTTCACCCCTCCACTTT; CDR3aa: CASSLSSAGSPLHF